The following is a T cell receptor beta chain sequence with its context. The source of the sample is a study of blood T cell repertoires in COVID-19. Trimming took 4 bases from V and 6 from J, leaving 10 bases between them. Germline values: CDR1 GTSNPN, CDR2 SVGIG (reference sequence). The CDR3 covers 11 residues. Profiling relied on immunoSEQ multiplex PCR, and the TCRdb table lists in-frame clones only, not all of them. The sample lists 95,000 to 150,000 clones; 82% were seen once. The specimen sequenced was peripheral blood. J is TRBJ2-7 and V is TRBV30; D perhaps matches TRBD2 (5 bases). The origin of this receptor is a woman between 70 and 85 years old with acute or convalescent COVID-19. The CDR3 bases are TGTGCCTGGACGAAGGCGGGCGAGCAGTACTTC. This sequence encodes CAWTKAGEQYF.